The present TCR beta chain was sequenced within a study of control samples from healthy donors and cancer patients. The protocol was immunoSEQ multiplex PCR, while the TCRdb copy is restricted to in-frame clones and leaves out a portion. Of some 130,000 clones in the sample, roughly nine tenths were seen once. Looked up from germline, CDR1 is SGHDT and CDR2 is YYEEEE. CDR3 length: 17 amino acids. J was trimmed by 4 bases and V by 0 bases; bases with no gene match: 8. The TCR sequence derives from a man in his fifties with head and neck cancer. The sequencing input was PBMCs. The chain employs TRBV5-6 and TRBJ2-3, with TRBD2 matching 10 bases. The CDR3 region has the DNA TGTGCCAGCAGCTTGGAACTAGCGGGATTTGGCGCAGATACGCAGTATTTT. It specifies CASSLELAGFGADTQYF.